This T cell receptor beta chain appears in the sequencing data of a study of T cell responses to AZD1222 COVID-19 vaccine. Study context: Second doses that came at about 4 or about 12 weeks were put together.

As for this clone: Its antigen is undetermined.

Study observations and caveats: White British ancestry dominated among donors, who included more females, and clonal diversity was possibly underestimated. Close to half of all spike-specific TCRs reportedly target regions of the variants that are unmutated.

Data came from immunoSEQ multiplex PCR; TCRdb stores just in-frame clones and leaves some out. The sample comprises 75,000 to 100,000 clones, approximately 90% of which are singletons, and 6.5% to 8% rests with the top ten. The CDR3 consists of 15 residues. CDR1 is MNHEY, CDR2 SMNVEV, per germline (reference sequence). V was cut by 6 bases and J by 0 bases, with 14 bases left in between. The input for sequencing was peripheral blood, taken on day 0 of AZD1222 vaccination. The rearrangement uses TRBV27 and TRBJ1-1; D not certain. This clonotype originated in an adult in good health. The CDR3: CASSPRNIMNTEAFF. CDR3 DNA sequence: TGTGCCAGCAGCCCCCGGAATATTATGAACACTGAAGCTTTCTTT.